The present TCR beta chain was sequenced within a study of OX40 agonist ivuxolimab in advanced cancers. In the study overall: Ivuxolimab was an agonistic, fully human IgG2 monoclonal antibody directed against OX40 (CD134), a costimulatory receptor. Intravenous ivuxolimab was administered to patients every 2 weeks at six dose levels: 0.01, 0.1, 0.3, 1.5, 3 and 10 mg/kg. Among the approximately 50 dose-escalation patients, about 20 had hepatocellular carcinoma, around 15 melanoma, 9 renal cell carcinoma and 9 head and neck cancer. In the dose-escalation cohort, approximately 82% of patients were male, and the mean age was about 55 years, with a range of about 20 to 90. Prior anti-PD-1, anti-PD-L1 or anti-CTLA-4 therapy was permitted, and checkpoint inhibitors had been received by about 44% of dose-escalation patients. Partial responses occurred in three dose-escalation patients, of whom one had hepatocellular carcinoma and two had cutaneous melanoma. The point of sequencing TCRbeta in the periphery was to test whether ivuxolimab changed TCR sequence diversity and drove clonal T-cell expansion. The paper describes the monotherapy dose-escalation part (N of about 50 patients) of the phase I trial of ivuxolimab.

Genomic DNA was isolated from the sorted cells so that the TCRbeta CDR3 region could be sequenced. TCRbeta CDR3 regions were sequenced using the immunoSEQ Assay. The clones in this table, taken by TCRdb from immuneACCESS, are in-frame only. Not every clone is retained; where verified, under half of the shortfall comes from an unresolved V gene, and the cause of the rest is unknown. This sample gives around 140,000 clones in total; 85% to 95% of them show up just once. The top ten clonotypes cover roughly 1% of the sample. As concerns this clone: Its specific antigen is unknown. Base qualities are not recorded, but no much larger clone differs from it by a single base.

The investigation overall reported the following: At doses of 0.1 to 3.0 mg/kg, clonal expansion of both CD4+ and CD8+ T cells in blood was seen between baseline and week 6. The antigen specificity of the peripheral T cells that underwent clonal expansion was not determined. Low levels of normalized T-cell clonal expansion were also seen in some patients who did not respond. After ivuxolimab, more expanded clones were found on average in CD8+ T cells than in CD4+ T cells. In the 0.1-3.0 mg/kg groups, partial responders were among the patients with the lowest normalized peripheral clonal expansion, particularly in CD8+ T cells.

Trimmed from V: 2 bases; trimmed from J: 4 bases; junction bases lacking a gene match: 10. Taken from cysteine to phenylalanine, the CDR3 has 16 residues. The sequence is cut down to CDR3 DNA, 48 bases in frame from base 1. Via the germline V gene, CDR1 is SGDLS and CDR2 YYNGEE. Patients with autoimmune disease history or receiving systemic immunosuppression were excluded from the trial. Peripheral blood for TCR sequencing was drawn from every dose cohort at baseline, at cycle 4 day 1 and at cycle 7 day 1. Samples were obtained from an open-label, multicenter, first-in-human phase I dose-escalation trial of ivuxolimab. Adults with locally advanced or metastatic melanoma, renal cell, hepatocellular, or head and neck squamous cell carcinoma were enrolled in the trial. Before TCR sequencing, CD4+ T cells and CD8+ T cells from peripheral blood were sorted into separate populations.

The chain joins TRBV9 to TRBJ2-7; TRBD1 aligns with 9 central bases. This TCR was sampled from an adult with an advanced solid tumor such as melanoma, head and neck, liver or kidney cancer. This specimen was CD4+ or CD8+ T cells sorted from blood, taken in a trial of the OX40 agonist ivuxolimab. The CDR3 corresponds to CASSVGRTGDSYEQYF. In nucleotide form, the sequence is TGTGCCAGCAGCGTCGGACGGACAGGGGATTCTTACGAGCAGTACTTC.